Below, 11 T cell receptor beta chains from the same sample are listed, as sequenced in a study of cytomegalovirus exposure and HLA in healthy donors. This PCR relied on a set of 60 Vbeta primers and 13 Jbeta primers. The method was immunoSEQ multiplex PCR; TCRdb's version includes in-frame clones alone and lacks a portion of them. The table shows 75,000 to 100,000 clones, with 73% occurring only once. The source material was PBMCs. These receptors all stem from a middle-aged man in good health and CMV-seronegative.

The V and J genes are TRBV29-1 and TRBJ2-3; TRBD2 matches at 7 bases. The CDR3 has 14 amino acids. Germline values: CDR1 SQVTM, CDR2 ANQGSEA. V lost 6 bases and J lost 0; bases outside the gene matches: 6. As DNA, the CDR3 is TGCAGCGTCGCCGGGACTACTAGCACAGATACGCAGTATTTT. It is translated as CSVAGTTSTDTQYF.

V is TRBV7-9 and J is TRBJ2-5; the match to TRBD2 covers 8 bases. Germline V gives CDR1 SEHNR, CDR2 FQNEAQ (reference sequence). V was pared by 4 bases and J by 5 bases, with 9 bases of the junction left unmatched. This CDR3 spans 15 amino acids. CDR3 DNA: TGTGCCAGCAGCTCCGGGACTAGAGGTGGGGAGACCCAGTACTTC. Protein product: CASSSGTRGGETQYF. The complete variable domain, with remaining parts taken from reference TRBV7-9 and TRBJ2-5, reads DTGVSQNPRHKITKRGQNVTFRCDPISEHNRLYWYRQTLGQGPEFLTYFQNEAQLEKSRLLSDRFSAERPKGSFSTLEIQRTEQGDSAMYLCASSSGTRGGETQYFGPGTRLLVL.

The chain employs TRBV7-9 and TRBJ1-2; D might be TRBD1 (6 bases). There are 15 residues in the CDR3. Trimming pared 1 base from V and 4 bases from J, leaving 13 bases between. Germline CDR1 SEHNR, CDR2 FQNEAQ (reference sequence). The CDR3 bases are TGTGCCAGCAGCTTAGGGCGACAGGACGCCTATGGCTACACCTTC. Protein product: CASSLGRQDAYGYTF.

The gene calls are TRBV7-9 and TRBJ1-1; D call uncertain. The germline V gene encodes CDR1 SEHNR and CDR2 FQNEAQ (reference sequence). This CDR3 is built from 14 residues. The V gene lost 1 base and the J gene lost 4 bases, with 10 bases spanning the gap. CDR3 nucleotide sequence: TGTGCCAGCAGCTTAGAGAATACAGCCACTGAAGCTTTCTTT. This codes for CASSLENTATEAFF. Full variable domain (outside the CDR3, taken from reference TRBV7-9 and TRBJ1-1): DTGVSQNPRHKITKRGQNVTFRCDPISEHNRLYWYRQTLGQGPEFLTYFQNEAQLEKSRLLSDRFSAERPKGSFSTLEIQRTEQGDSAMYLCASSLENTATEAFFGQGTRLTVV.

About this clone itself: Other DNA sequences in the same sample also yield this CDR3. The V call is TRBV5-4, the J call TRBJ1-1; D is possibly TRBD1 (6 bases). Per germline, CDR1 SGHNT and CDR2 YYREEE (reference sequence). CDR3 length equals 12 residues. Trimming left V 5 bases short and J 6 bases short, with 11 bases between. The CDR3, as DNA: TGTGCCAGCAGGTCAAACAGGGCTGAAGCTTTCTTT. Protein: CASRSNRAEAFF. Supplemented by reference TRBV5-4 and TRBJ1-1, the full variable domain reads ETGVTQSPTHLIKTRGQQVTLRCSSQSGHNTVSWYQQALGQGPQFIFQYYREEENGRGNFPPRFSGLQFPNYSSELNVNALELDDSALYLCASRSNRAEAFFGQGTRLTVV.

The rearrangement joins TRBV2 to TRBJ2-7, with 7 positions matching TRBD2. The V gene end was trimmed by 7 bases and the J gene end by 0 bases; junction bases not matched to a gene: 3. The CDR3 totals 13 residues. The germline gives CDR1 SNHLY, CDR2 FYNNEI. CDR3 sequence reads: CASKWGGSYEQYF. The DNA for the CDR3 is TGTGCCAGCAAGTGGGGGGGCTCCTACGAGCAGTACTTC. The variable domain in full, with the rest retrieved from reference TRBV2 and TRBJ2-7, is EPEVTQTPSHQVTQMGQEVILRCVPISNHLYFYWYRQILGQKVEFLVSFYNNEISEKSEIFDDQFSVERPDGSNFTLKIRSTKLEDSAMYFCASKWGGSYEQYFGPGTRLTVT.

The rearrangement links TRBV11-2 to TRBJ2-3, with D perhaps TRBD2 (5 bases). CDR3 length: 15 residues. Looked up from germline, CDR1 is SGHAT and CDR2 is FQNNGV. The V end was cut by 7 bases, the J end by 0 bases, with 14 bases between. CDR3 amino acids: CASTVAWGSTDTQYF. CDR3 nucleotides: TGTGCCAGCACCGTAGCGTGGGGAAGCACAGATACGCAGTATTTT.

Turning to this clone: The junction and the germline gene differ at one end; a read error may be behind it. The chain is built from TRBV15 and TRBJ1-5; tentative D call: TRBD1 (6 bases). Germline-derived CDR1 and CDR2 are LNHNV and YYDKDF (reference sequence). This CDR3 spans 14 amino acids. The CDR3 bases are TGTGCCAGCAGCAGAGGTAGCAGGGGACAGCCCCAGCATTTT. Translated: CASSRGSRGQPQHF.

The rearrangement uses TRBV5-6 and TRBJ2-1; TRBD1 agrees at 11 bases. The germline gives CDR1 SGHDT, CDR2 YYEEEE. This CDR3 contains 13 residues. The ends lost 4 bases at V and 9 bases at J; junction bases unmatched: 3. The CDR3 sequence is CASSRDRGTEQFF. For the CDR3, the DNA is TGTGCCAGCAGCCGGGACAGGGGGACTGAGCAGTTCTTC.

The chain combines TRBV11-3 with TRBJ2-5; the match to TRBD2 covers 10 bases. Germline V CDR1 and CDR2: SGHNT, YENEEA. With 3 bases clipped from V and 1 base from J, the junction kept 11 bases outside the gene matches. The CDR3 runs to 18 residues. The CDR3 coding sequence is TGTGCCAGCAGCTTCGTTCGACTAGCGGGTACACTCCAAGAGACCCAGTACTTC. It is translated as CASSFVRLAGTLQETQYF.

The chain is built from TRBV30 and TRBJ2-1, with D unclear. This CDR3 has 16 residues. Trimming stripped 3 bases from V and 4 bases from J, with 19 bases between. CDR1 and CDR2 from the germline V gene are GTSNPN and SVGIG (reference sequence). CDR3 loop: CAWSHAERGRYNEQFF. The DNA of the CDR3 is TGTGCCTGGAGCCACGCCGAGAGAGGCAGATACAATGAGCAGTTCTTC.